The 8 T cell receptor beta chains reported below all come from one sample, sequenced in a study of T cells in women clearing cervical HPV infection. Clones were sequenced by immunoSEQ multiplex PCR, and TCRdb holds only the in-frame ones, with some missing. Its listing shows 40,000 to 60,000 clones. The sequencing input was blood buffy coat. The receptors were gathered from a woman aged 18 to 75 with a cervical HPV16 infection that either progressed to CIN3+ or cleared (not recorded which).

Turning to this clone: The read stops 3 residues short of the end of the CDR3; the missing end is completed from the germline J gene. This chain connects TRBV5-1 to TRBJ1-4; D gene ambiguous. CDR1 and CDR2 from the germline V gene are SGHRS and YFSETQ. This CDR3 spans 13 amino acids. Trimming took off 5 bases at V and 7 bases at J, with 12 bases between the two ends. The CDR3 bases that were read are TGCGCCAGCAGTTATAGGGCTGGTGAAAAA. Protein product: CASSYRAGEK. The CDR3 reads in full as CASSYRAGEKLFF.

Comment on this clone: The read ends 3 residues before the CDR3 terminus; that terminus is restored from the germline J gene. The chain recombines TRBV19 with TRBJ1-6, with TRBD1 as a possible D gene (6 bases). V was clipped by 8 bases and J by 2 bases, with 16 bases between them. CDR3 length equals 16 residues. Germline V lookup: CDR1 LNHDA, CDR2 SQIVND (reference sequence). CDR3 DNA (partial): TGTGCCAGTCAACTCCAGGGGAGGACCTATAATTCACCC. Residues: CASQLQGRTYNSP. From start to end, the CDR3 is CASQLQGRTYNSPLHF.

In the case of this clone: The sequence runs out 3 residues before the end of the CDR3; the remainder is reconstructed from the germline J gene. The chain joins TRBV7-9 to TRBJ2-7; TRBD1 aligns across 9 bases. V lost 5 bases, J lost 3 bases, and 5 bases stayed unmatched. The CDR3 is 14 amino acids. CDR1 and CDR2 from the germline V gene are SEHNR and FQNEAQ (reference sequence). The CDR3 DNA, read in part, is TGTGCCAGCAGCCCCGGGACAGGGATCTACGAG. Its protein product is CASSPGTGIYE. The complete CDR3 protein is CASSPGTGIYEQYF.

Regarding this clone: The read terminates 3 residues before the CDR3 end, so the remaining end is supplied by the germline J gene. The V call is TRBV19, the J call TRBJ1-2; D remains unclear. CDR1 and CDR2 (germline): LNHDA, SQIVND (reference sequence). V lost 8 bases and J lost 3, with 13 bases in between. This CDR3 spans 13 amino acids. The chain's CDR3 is CASLRGDDYGYTF. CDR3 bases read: TGTGCCAGTCTTCGGGGAGATGACTATGGC.

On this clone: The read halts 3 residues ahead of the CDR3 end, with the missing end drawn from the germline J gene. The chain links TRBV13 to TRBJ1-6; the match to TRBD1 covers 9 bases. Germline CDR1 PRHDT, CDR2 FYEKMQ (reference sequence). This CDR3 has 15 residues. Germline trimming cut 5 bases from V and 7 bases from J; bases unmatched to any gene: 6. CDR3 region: CASSPSGTGNSPLHF. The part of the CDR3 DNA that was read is TGTGCCAGCAGCCCCTCCGGGACAGGGAATTCACCC.

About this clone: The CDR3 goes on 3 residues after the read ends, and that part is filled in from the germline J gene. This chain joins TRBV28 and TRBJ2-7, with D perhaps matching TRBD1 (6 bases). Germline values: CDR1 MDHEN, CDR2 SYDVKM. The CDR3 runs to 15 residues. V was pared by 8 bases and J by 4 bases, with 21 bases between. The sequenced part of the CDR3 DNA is TGTGCCAGCGATCGGGACATTGGAGGCACTTACGAG. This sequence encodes CASDRDIGGTYE. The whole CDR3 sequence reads CASDRDIGGTYEQYF.

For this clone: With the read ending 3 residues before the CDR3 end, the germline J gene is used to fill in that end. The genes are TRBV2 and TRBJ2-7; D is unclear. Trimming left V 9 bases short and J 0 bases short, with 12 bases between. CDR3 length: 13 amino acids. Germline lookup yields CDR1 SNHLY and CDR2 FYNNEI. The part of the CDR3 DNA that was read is TGTGCCAGTGGGCCTTCCAGCTCCTACGAG. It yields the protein CASGPSSSYE. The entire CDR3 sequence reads CASGPSSSYEQYF.

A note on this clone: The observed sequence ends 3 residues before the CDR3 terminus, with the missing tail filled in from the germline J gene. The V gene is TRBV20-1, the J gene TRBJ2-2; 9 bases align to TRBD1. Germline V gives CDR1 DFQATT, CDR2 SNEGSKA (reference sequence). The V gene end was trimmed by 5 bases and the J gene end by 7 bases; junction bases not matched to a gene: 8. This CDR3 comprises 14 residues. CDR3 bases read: TGCAGTGCTCCTCGGGACAGGGTAGACGGGGAG. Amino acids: CSAPRDRVDGE. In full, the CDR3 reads CSAPRDRVDGELFF.